The text below deals with one T cell receptor beta chain. The target of this receptor is not known. No much larger clone exists at a distance of one base, and base qualities are not known. The germline V gene provides CDR1 MRHNA and CDR2 SNTAGT. Trimming at the junction amounts to 2 bases on V and 4 bases on J, and the germline ends lie 13 bases apart. The CDR3 spans 15 residues, from the cysteine through the phenylalanine. Only the CDR3 portion is preserved as DNA: 45 bases, with reading frame beginning at the first base. Genomic DNA was isolated using the Qiagen DNeasy kit from unsorted PBMCs as well as from negatively selected CD4+ and CD8+ fractions. Amplification of TCR beta CDR3 regions was done by immunoSEQ multiplex PCR with primers that anneal to V and J segments. A synthetic immune receptor repertoire was used to minimize amplification bias, and any remaining bias was removed computationally after sequencing. Processing in the source paper ran as follows. Repertoire diversity was quantified as the Shannon entropy index using custom Python scripts. Unsorted, CD4+ and CD8+ repertoires were analyzed separately, except in combined analyses where CD4+ and CD8+ sequences were merged in silico. Clonal expansion was defined as a frequency increase of at least 2-fold after treatment compared with C1D1, and clones undetected at baseline were assigned a pseudocount of 0.5. Clones with 0 or 1 copy at C1D1 were defined as singleton clones, while clones with 2 or more copies were defined as non-singleton clones. Clones expanded in unsorted samples were labelled as CD4+, CD8+ or unknown by matching protein sequences in sorted samples from the same patient. Wilcoxon tests on paired samples were used to test changes in diversity from C1D1 to C4D1. In TCRdb, the immuneACCESS table is reduced to in-frame sequences with V and J assigned. These tables do not hold every clone; where another copy was compared, an unresolved V gene accounts for under half, and the others remain unexplained. The V and J calls and clone size come from that table; D and trimming were worked out from the DNA. Present in this sample are about 90,000 clones, about 90% of which were seen just once. About 2.7% of the sample is held by the ten biggest clonotypes.

The time point label, as the study defines it: cycle 2 day 1 (C2D1) of nivolumab. All trial patients had relapsed after autologous stem cell transplantation, with cohorts A, B and C differing in prior brentuximab vedotin exposure. The trial cohort included around 60 patients with relapsed/refractory classical Hodgkin lymphoma, and each patient had a best overall response of complete response, partial response or progressive disease. Trial patients were treated with single-agent nivolumab in the multi-cohort phase II CheckMate 205 trial. An independent review committee assessed best overall response using the 2007 International Working Group response criteria. Trial PBMCs were obtained immediately prior to nivolumab initiation (C1D1) and on therapy at cycle 2 day 1 and cycle 4 day 1. Peripheral blood was collected in 8 mL Vacutainer Cell Preparation Tubes, from which PBMCs were isolated by centrifugation and then cryopreserved.

The data originate from a study of PD-1 blockade in classical Hodgkin lymphoma (dated by TCRdb to about 2020). Some background on the complete study: Nivolumab dosing was 3 mg/kg intravenously every 2 weeks, continuing until either disease progression or unacceptable toxicity. To define a peripheral blood immune signature of response to PD-1 blockade in classical Hodgkin lymphoma, the study combined TCR beta sequencing with CyTOF. The paper as a whole reports these results and caveats: Newly diagnosed patients were reported to have lower baseline TCR diversity than healthy donors, and relapsed/refractory patients were reported to have lower baseline TCR diversity still. Trial patients achieving complete response had baseline diversity similar to newly diagnosed patients, whereas partial responders and progressors had significantly lower diversity. Lower diversity was observed in patients in whom nivolumab was started less than 1 year after ASCT, and these patients were excluded from later analyses so that confounding by immune reconstitution would be avoided. The study was limited to a single clinical trial cohort, and causes of repertoire differences, possibly disease activity or prior therapy, remained undefined. A significant rise by C4D1 was seen in CD4+ but not CD8+ TCR diversity (p=0.0027 vs p=0.16), with the rise being most apparent in complete responders (p=0.02).

The sequence came from a human donor with classical Hodgkin lymphoma. Specimen: peripheral blood mononuclear cells (PBMCs), collected before the second cycle of nivolumab. The rearrangement joined TRBV6-4 to TRBJ2-3; 5 matching bases give a weak D call of TRBD2. The DNA sequence is given as TGTGCCAGCAGTGACGGCCTCGGAGGCCCAGATACGCAGTATTTT. This sequence encodes CASSDGLGGPDTQYF.